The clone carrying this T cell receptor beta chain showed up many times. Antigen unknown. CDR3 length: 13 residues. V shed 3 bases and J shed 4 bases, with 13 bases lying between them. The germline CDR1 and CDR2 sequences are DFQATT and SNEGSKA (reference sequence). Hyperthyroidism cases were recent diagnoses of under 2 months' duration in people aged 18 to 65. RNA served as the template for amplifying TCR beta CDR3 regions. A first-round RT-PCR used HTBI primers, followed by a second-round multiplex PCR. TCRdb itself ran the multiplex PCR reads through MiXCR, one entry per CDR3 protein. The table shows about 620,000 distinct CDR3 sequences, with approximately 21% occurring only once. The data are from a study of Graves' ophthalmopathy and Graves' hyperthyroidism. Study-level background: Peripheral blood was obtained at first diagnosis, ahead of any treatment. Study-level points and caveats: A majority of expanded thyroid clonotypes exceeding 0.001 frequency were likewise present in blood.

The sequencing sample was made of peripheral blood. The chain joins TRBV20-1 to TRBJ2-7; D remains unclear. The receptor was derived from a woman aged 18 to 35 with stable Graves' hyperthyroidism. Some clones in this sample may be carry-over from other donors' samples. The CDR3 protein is CSASPPMGYEQYF. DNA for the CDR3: TGCAGTGCTAGTCCACCAATGGGGTACGAGCAGTACTTC.